Below, one TCR beta chain is given with its context. Its antigen specificity is not known. No much larger clonotype is one base removed from it; base qualities were not supplied. RNA was isolated from bulk unsorted tissue, and RNA quality was assessed with a NanoDrop ND-1000 and an Agilent 2100. All donors had newly diagnosed lung cancer, had not received prior chemotherapy, and were admitted for thoracic surgery in China between August and November 2014. Patients who had received previous radiotherapy or chemotherapy, or who had another concurrent cancer, were excluded from the study. Surgical tissue pieces of about 1-2 cm3 were preserved in RNAlater solution and stored at -80 °C until use. CDR1 SGHNT and CDR2 YYREEE are derived from the germline V gene (reference sequence). The CDR3 runs 16 residues from the cysteine to the phenylalanine. The sequence is cut down to CDR3 DNA, 48 bases in frame from base 1. V is reduced by 4 bases and J by 1 base, leaving a spacing of 17 bases between them.

The sample originates from a study of tumor and adjacent non-tumor tissue in lung cancer (dated by TCRdb to the late 2010s). Some background on the complete study: Of the cohort, about 11 patients had adenocarcinoma, 2 had squamous cell carcinoma and 1 had small cell lung cancer. Sequencing produced about 130,000,000 productive TCRbeta reads in total, an average of approximately 4.1 million reads per sample. TCRbeta CDR3 sequencing was performed on more than 25 paired specimens, with one tumor sample and one normal lung sample collected per patient. The study compared bulk TCRbeta repertoires from lung tumor tissue and matched distant non-tumor lung tissue of approximately 15 lung cancer patients. The approximately 15 patients were aged roughly 30 to 76 years, included around ten men and 5 women, and had TNM stage I to III disease. What the authors observed across the whole study: TCR diversity was significantly higher in younger patients, and higher tumor TCR diversity was associated with shorter overall and disease-free survival. The top 100 clones accounted for a significantly larger cumulative portion of the repertoire in normal lung than in tumor tissue. With only roughly 14 patients in the cohort, the authors noted that larger samples and more detailed clinical data are needed. Neither the sequencing platform nor unique molecular identifiers are named or mentioned anywhere in the methods. TCR diversity (inverse Simpson) was significantly higher in tumor than in normal lung tissue (around 450 vs 160, P = 0.0075, Mann-Whitney U test). Peripheral blood was not sequenced, so blood TCRbeta repertoires in these lung cancer patients were not examined.

Receptor libraries were prepared by multiplex PCR. Sequenced using an Illumina HiSeq 2500. TCRbeta libraries were built by three rounds of nested PCR using primers (Table S4), following protocols modified from ARM-PCR. Before sequencing, PCR products of 200-500 bp were cut from the gel and purified using the QIAquick gel extraction kit. The paper's processing steps were these. Trimmomatic was used to clean the reads, FLASH merged the cleaned reads into complete CDR3 sequences, and MiTCR assigned the sequences to V(D)J germline segments. Clonal diversity was computed as the inverse Simpson's index with VDJtools. Productive reads were defined as in-frame sequences without a premature stop codon. TCRdb trimmed public reads at Q25 via fastp, called clones via MiXCR and kept in-frame beta chains. CDR3 protein duplicates are merged, each entry listing the most common genes and DNA. Here the V and J calls rest on TCRdb's processing, not on the authors' analysis. For this sample there are fewer than 150,000 distinct CDR3 sequences; approximately 70% appear just once. Roughly 18% of the sample lies in the top ten.

Sequenced material: lung tumor tissue. The chain links TRBV5-4 with TRBJ2-5; the D element could tentatively be TRBD1 or TRBD2, as 5 bases agree for each. This clonotype was sampled from a man aged 55 to 70 with small cell lung cancer. The DNA sequence follows: TGTGCCAGCAGCCTTGGAAGTGGGGACGGCCAAGAGACCCAGTACTTC. Protein translation: CASSLGSGDGQETQYF.